Shown below are 24 T cell receptor beta chains from a single sample sequenced in a study of spatial heterogeneity in lung cancer. General study results and limits: Counts that tracked tumor mutation counts were those of expanded intratumoral alpha and beta TCRs.

Noted time point: sample taken at primary tumor resection. MiXCR, applied by TCRdb to the 5' RACE reads, yields one record per CDR3 protein. The sample lists about 850 distinct CDR3 sequences, approximately 70% occurring once. Antigens of these TCRs are unknown. The sample consisted of lung tumor tissue, taken at surgery. Source of these receptors: a male donor with early-stage non-small cell lung cancer.

This clonotype was recorded only once. The V call is TRBV29-1, the J call TRBJ1-1; D is uncertain. This CDR3 has 13 residues. V was shortened by 1 base and J by 7 bases, with 13 bases between the two germline ends. The germline V gene has CDR1 SQVTM and CDR2 ANQGSEA. The CDR3 region has the DNA TGCAGCGTTGAAGTTCAGGTTTGGGGTGAAGCTTTCTTT. Translation gives CSVEVQVWGEAFF.

This clonotype was observed many times. CDR3 in DNA: TGTGCCAGCAGCCAGGGGACTAGCGGGGGGACTACCTCCTACGAGCAGTACTTC. Translated, it gives CASSQGTSGGTTSYEQYF. V is TRBV7-6 and J is TRBJ2-7; 15 bases agree with TRBD2. CDR1 and CDR2 from the germline V gene are SGHVS and FNYEAQ. This CDR3 comprises 18 residues. The V segment lost 5 bases and the J segment 0 bases; nucleotides outside the gene matches: 8.

The chain has TRBV18 and TRBJ2-1; TRBD1 is a possible D gene (5 bases). The germline CDR1 and CDR2 sequences are KGHSH and LQKENI. This CDR3 spans 13 amino acids. Trimming removed 4 bases at V and 10 bases at J, with 14 bases between. The CDR3 here is CASSLTGSREQFF. CDR3 bases: TGTGCCAGCTCACTAACAGGCTCCAGGGAGCAGTTCTTC.

The J gene is TRBJ1-1, the V gene TRBV12-3 or TRBV12-4; 9 nucleotides line up with TRBD1. V trimming: 5 bases; J trimming: 11 bases; junction bases outside the gene matches: 12. The CDR3 has 14 residues. The CDR3 region is CASSPFSDRGYAFF. CDR3 in DNA: TGTGCCAGCAGTCCCTTTTCCGACAGGGGGTATGCTTTCTTT.

This clonotype is hyperexpanded by share. At one boundary the junction diverges from the germline segment, which might be a read error. The chain couples TRBV5-1 to TRBJ2-2; possibly TRBD1 for D (6 bases). Germline CDR1 and CDR2: SGHRS and YFSETQ. This CDR3 is 14 amino acids long. This CDR3 reads CTSSLQGNTGELFF. The DNA of the CDR3 is TGCACCAGCAGCTTACAGGGAAACACCGGGGAGCTGTTTTTT.

The chain joins TRBV4-1 to TRBJ1-1; the D is unclear. Germline V gene sequence: CDR1 MGHRA, CDR2 YSYEKL. The length of the CDR3 is 15 residues. Trimming cost V 0 bases and J 5 bases, with 13 bases left between them. The CDR3 region has the DNA TGCGCCAGCAGCCAAGATACCGGCCCTGGGACTGAAGCTTTCTTT. Its protein is CASSQDTGPGTEAFF.

A few counts support this clonotype. This sequence joins TRBV24-1 and TRBJ2-3, with 9 bases fitting TRBD2. With V trimmed by 10 bases and J by 4 bases, 11 bases remained unmatched. Germline V lookup: CDR1 KGHDR, CDR2 SFDVKD. The CDR3 totals 15 residues. The CDR3 DNA reads as TGTGCCACAGAAGGGTTAGCGGGAGTCCCAGATACGCAGTATTTT. It specifies CATEGLAGVPDTQYF.

CDR3 residues: CASSPRTGGNTEAFF. CDR3 coding DNA: TGTGCCAGCAGTCCCAGGACAGGGGGGAACACTGAAGCTTTCTTT. The gene calls are TRBV12-3 or TRBV12-4 and TRBJ1-1, with 10 bases that match TRBD1. This CDR3 has 15 amino acids. Trimming at V came to 5 bases and at J to 1 base, leaving 4 bases not matched to a gene.

The chain carries TRBV11-2 and TRBJ2-7; 11 bases are a match to TRBD2. This CDR3 contains 17 residues. Germline V lookup: CDR1 SGHAT, CDR2 FQNNGV. J lost 2 bases, V lost 1 base, and 7 bases had no gene match. In nucleotides, the CDR3 is TGTGCCAGCAGCTTAGTCAGCTCTAGCGGGAGGACCTACGAGCAGTACTTC. It codes for CASSLVSSSGRTYEQYF. Filled out from reference TRBV11-2 and TRBJ2-7, the complete variable domain reads EAGVAQSPRYKIIEKRQSVAFWCNPISGHATLYWYQQILGQGPKLLIQFQNNGVVDDSQLPKDRFSAERLKGVDSTLKIQPAKLEDSAVYLCASSLVSSSGRTYEQYFGPGTRLTVT.

This chain links TRBV2 with TRBJ2-3; D tentatively fits TRBD1 or TRBD2 (5 bases each). The V end lost 8 bases, the J end lost 2 bases, and 11 bases lay between the germline ends. Germline V CDR1 and CDR2: SNHLY, FYNNEI. The CDR3 length is 13 residues. CDR3 in DNA: TGTGCCAGCGAAGGGACGGCCACAGATACGCAGTATTTT. It specifies CASEGTATDTQYF.

This clonotype has just one count. The gene calls are TRBV7-9 and TRBJ2-3; D is undetermined. Germline V gene sequence: CDR1 SEHNR, CDR2 FQNEAQ (reference sequence). The germline V and J ends were trimmed by 5 bases and 10 bases, with 16 bases remaining between them. This CDR3 contains 13 residues. The CDR3 sequence is CASSGFWQSAQYF. The CDR3 nucleotides read TGTGCCAGCAGCGGGTTTTGGCAAAGCGCGCAGTATTTT.

This clonotype appeared a few times. The chain combines TRBV6-1 with TRBJ1-1, with D uncertain. The V and J ends lost 6 bases and 2 bases respectively, with 13 bases between them. Germline V CDR1 and CDR2: MNHNS, SASEGT. The CDR3 is 14 amino acids. The CDR3 here is CASSHDGPNTEAFF. CDR3 nucleotide sequence: TGTGCCAGCAGCCATGACGGTCCCAACACTGAAGCTTTCTTT.

The V gene is TRBV9, the J gene TRBJ2-7; a weak D match, TRBD2 (6 bases). Trimming shortened V by 4 bases and J by 2 bases, and 16 bases separated the two germline ends. The CDR3 contains 15 residues. The germline V gene has CDR1 SGDLS and CDR2 YYNGEE. Here the CDR3 reads CASSSRDSTTYEQYF. DNA of the CDR3: TGTGCCAGCAGCTCCCGGGACTCGACTACCTACGAGCAGTACTTC.

This clonotype was detected ten times or more. The V call is TRBV5-1, the J call TRBJ2-2, with TRBD1 as a possible D gene (5 bases). Trimming took 8 bases from V and 2 from J, leaving 19 bases between them. CDR3 length equals 16 residues. The germline gives CDR1 SGHRS, CDR2 YFSETQ. In DNA form, the CDR3 reads TGCGCCAGGGTCCCCAGGGCTGTGCGAAACACCGGGGAGCTGTTTTTT. It translates to CARVPRAVRNTGELFF.

This clonotype has more than one count but fewer than ten. The CDR3 DNA reads as TGCAGTGCTATTGTGGGACAGTCAGATACCTACGAGCAGTACTTC. It translates to CSAIVGQSDTYEQYF. The chain carries TRBV20-1 and TRBJ2-7; 7 positions agree with TRBD1. The J segment lost 2 bases and the V segment lost 4 bases, leaving 11 bases of the junction unmatched. CDR3 length: 15 amino acids. CDR1 DFQATT and CDR2 SNEGSKA come from the germline V gene (reference sequence).

The chain carries TRBV6-1 and TRBJ2-7; unclear D gene. V was trimmed by 4 bases and J by 6 bases, leaving 19 bases between them. The CDR3 sequence is 15 residues long. Per germline, CDR1 MNHNS and CDR2 SASEGT. In DNA, the CDR3 is TGTGCCAGCAGTGCCCGGGCCCTAAGGGCCTCCGAGCAGTACTTC. It is translated as CASSARALRASEQYF.

The V gene is TRBV27, the J gene TRBJ1-2; 11 bases map to TRBD1. The J segment lost 3 bases and the V segment lost 5 bases, leaving 5 bases of the junction unmatched. Germline loops: CDR1 MNHEY, CDR2 SMNVEV (reference sequence). The CDR3 length is 15 residues. The CDR3 spells CASSPGQGADYGYTF. The CDR3 DNA reads TGTGCCAGCAGTCCAGGACAGGGGGCAGACTATGGCTACACCTTC.

The gene calls are TRBV2 and TRBJ1-4; maybe TRBD1 (5 bases). V lost 9 bases and J 15 bases, leaving 23 bases between the germline ends. The CDR3 contains 13 residues. CDR1 and CDR2 (germline): SNHLY, FYNNEI. CDR3 region: CASSRDPRGKLFF. The CDR3 DNA reads TGTGCCAGTTCCCGGGACCCCCGGGGGAAATTGTTTTTT. The full variable domain, with the rest looked up from reference TRBV2 and TRBJ1-4, is EPEVTQTPSHQVTQMGQEVILRCVPISNHLYFYWYRQILGQKVEFLVSFYNNEISEKSEIFDDQFSVERPDGSNFTLKIRSTKLEDSAMYFCASSRDPRGKLFFGSGTQLSVL.

The rearrangement links TRBV5-4 to TRBJ1-1, with 7 bases matching TRBD1. Germline assignment: CDR1 SGHNT and CDR2 YYREEE (reference sequence). J gave up 1 base and V 3 bases, and 9 bases lay outside the gene matches. The CDR3 runs 16 residues. The CDR3 DNA is TGTGCCAGCAGCTATGGAGGGACAGCGAGGAACACTGAAGCTTTCTTT. Protein product: CASSYGGTARNTEAFF.

This rearrangement joins TRBV24-1 to TRBJ2-1; D is unresolved. CDR1 is KGHDR and CDR2 is SFDVKD in the germline V gene. V was trimmed by 4 bases and J by 10 bases, leaving 13 bases between them. This CDR3 region has 13 residues. The CDR3 DNA follows: TGTGCCACCAGTGACCCAGTCACTCCCGAGCAGTTCTTC. It yields the protein CATSDPVTPEQFF.

The V gene is TRBV9, the J gene TRBJ1-1, with no clear D. V lost 0 bases and J lost 4, with 10 bases in between. The length of the CDR3 is 14 residues. Germline lookup yields CDR1 SGDLS and CDR2 YYNGEE. The DNA of the CDR3 is TGTGCCAGCAGCGTAGGAGAGGTGATCACTGAAGCTTTCTTT. It specifies CASSVGEVITEAFF.

The CDR3 reads CASSLSGTGYGYTF. The CDR3 coding sequence is TGTGCCAGCAGTTTGTCCGGGACAGGGTATGGCTACACCTTC. V and J are TRBV12-3 or TRBV12-4 and TRBJ1-2, with TRBD1 identical over 9 bases. The CDR3 is 14 amino acids. After removal of 3 bases from V and 5 bases from J, the junction contained 4 bases not matched to a gene.

The chain uses TRBV20-1 and TRBJ2-7; the D gene is possibly TRBD2 (6 bases). The CDR3 has 12 amino acids. CDR1 DFQATT and CDR2 SNEGSKA come from the germline V gene (reference sequence). Trimming removed 6 bases at V and 6 bases at J, with 15 bases between. The CDR3 loop is CSAGTDSTEQYF. The CDR3 coding sequence is TGCAGTGCCGGGACTGACAGTACCGAGCAGTACTTC.

The V and J genes are TRBV7-1 and TRBJ1-1; a weak D match, TRBD1 (5 bases). TRBV7-1 is an ORF; its function is uncertain. This CDR3 comprises 16 residues. Trimming took 5 bases from V and 4 from J, leaving 20 bases between them. The CDR3 DNA follows: TGTGCCAGCAGCCAAGAATCCAGGGACCGAGCCACTGAAGCTTTCTTT. Its protein is CASSQESRDRATEAFF.